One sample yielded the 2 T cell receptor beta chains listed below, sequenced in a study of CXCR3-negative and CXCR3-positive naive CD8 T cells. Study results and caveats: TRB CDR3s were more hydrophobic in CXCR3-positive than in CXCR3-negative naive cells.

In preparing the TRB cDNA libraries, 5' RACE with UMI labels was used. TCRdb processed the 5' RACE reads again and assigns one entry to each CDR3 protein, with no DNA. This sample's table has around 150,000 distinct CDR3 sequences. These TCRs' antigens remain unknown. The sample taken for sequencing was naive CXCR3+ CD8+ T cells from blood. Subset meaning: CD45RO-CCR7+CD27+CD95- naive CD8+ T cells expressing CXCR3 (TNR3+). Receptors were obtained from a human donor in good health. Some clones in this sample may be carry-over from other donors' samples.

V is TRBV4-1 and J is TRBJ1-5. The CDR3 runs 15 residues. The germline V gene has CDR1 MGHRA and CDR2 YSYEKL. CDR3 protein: CASSQEEYSNQPQHF.

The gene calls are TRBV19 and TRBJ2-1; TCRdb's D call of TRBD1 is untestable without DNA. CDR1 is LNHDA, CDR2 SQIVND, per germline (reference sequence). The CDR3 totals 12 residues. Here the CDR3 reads CASSQGALEQFF.